The text below deals with one T cell receptor beta chain. This sample is part of a study of blood T cell repertoires in COVID-19. For the study at large: Specimens from acute and convalescent COVID-19 originated in the United States, Italy and Spain.

Germline V gene data show CDR1 as GTSNPN and CDR2 as SVGIG (reference sequence). CDR3 length: 13 residues. Trimming stripped 2 bases from V and 3 bases from J, with 10 bases between. Clones were read by immunoSEQ multiplex PCR, and TCRdb kept only the in-frame ones, dropping some. The sample lists about 220,000 clones; roughly 84% were seen once. The clonotype was recovered from an elderly woman with acute or convalescent COVID-19. The V call is TRBV30, the J call TRBJ1-1; no clear D. Sequenced sample: peripheral blood. CDR3 loop: CAWSPSGYTEAFF. The CDR3 DNA reads as TGTGCCTGGAGTCCGTCAGGTTACACTGAAGCTTTCTTT.